The 15 T cell receptor beta chains below were found in one sample sequenced in a study of T cell responses to AZD1222 COVID-19 vaccine (dated by TCRdb to the early 2020s). Receptors were amplified or captured by the immunoSEQ multiplex PCR assay. The source is immuneACCESS, and TCRdb retained only in-frame sequences with V and J called. Part of the clones is not carried over; for the studies checked, unresolved V genes explain less than half of this, and the remainder is unexplained. This sample holds approximately 170,000 clones; roughly 92% were observed only once. The ten largest clones represent just over 5% of the sample. The time point label, as the study defines it: about 28 days (+/-7) after the second vaccine dose. Here the sequenced sample was peripheral blood, taken 28 days after the second AZD1222 dose. The source of these receptors is an adult who received the AZD1222 COVID-19 vaccine.

V usage is TRBV3-1 (or the pseudogene TRBV3-2) and J usage is TRBJ2-2; D gene unclear. The germline CDR1 and CDR2 sequences are LGHDT and YNNKEL (reference sequence). V dropped 2 bases and J dropped 5 bases, with 12 bases sitting between them. The CDR3 runs 15 residues. The CDR3 nucleotides read TGTGCCAGCAGCCAAATGCCCGTGGTTACCGGGGAGCTGTTTTTT. Encoded protein: CASSQMPVVTGELFF.

CDR3 bases: TGTGCCAGCAGCTCCGCGGCAGATAACTATGGCTACACCTTC. The encoded protein is CASSSAADNYGYTF. V and J are TRBV7-2 and TRBJ1-2; D uncertain. The CDR3 contains 14 residues. The V gene's germline CDR1 is SGHTA and CDR2 FQGNSA. Trimming left V 4 bases short and J 1 base short, with 10 bases between. Full variable domain (remainder filled in from reference TRBV7-2 and TRBJ1-2): GAGVSQSPSNKVTEKGKDVELRCDPISGHTALYWYRQSLGQGLEFLIYFQGNSAPDKSGLPSDRFSAERTGGSVSTLTIQRTQQEDSAVYLCASSSAADNYGYTFGSGTRLTVV.

This clone has only a few counts. V is TRBV7-7 and J is TRBJ2-2, with 8 bases fitting TRBD2. The V and J ends lost 1 base and 3 bases, in that order; junction bases with no gene match: 4. CDR3 length: 16 residues. CDR1 is SSHAT and CDR2 is FNYEAQ in the germline V gene (reference sequence). The CDR3 protein is CASSLGSGGYTGELFF. In DNA form, the CDR3 reads TGTGCCAGCAGCTTAGGGAGCGGGGGATACACCGGGGAGCTGTTTTTT.

J is TRBJ2-3 and V is TRBV7-2; 9 bases are a match to TRBD2. The CDR3 runs to 16 residues. V lost 5 bases to trimming and J lost 1 base; unmatched junction nucleotides: 7. Germline V lookup: CDR1 SGHTA, CDR2 FQGNSA. The CDR3 coding sequence is TGTGCCAGCAGCGTAGGAGCGGGAGGCCGCACAGATACGCAGTATTTT. Amino acids: CASSVGAGGRTDTQYF.

This CDR3 is CASSLVFAGTNYGYTF. CDR3 nucleotides: TGTGCCAGCAGCTTAGTTTTCGCGGGAACTAACTATGGCTACACCTTC. The chain is built from TRBV7-2 and TRBJ1-2, with D unclear. The V end was cut by 1 base, the J end by 0 bases, with 12 bases between. Germline CDR1 is SGHTA and CDR2 is FQGNSA. The CDR3 has 16 amino acids.

The V gene is TRBV7-9, the J gene TRBJ1-5; no clear D gene. CDR1 and CDR2 (germline): SEHNR, FQNEAQ (reference sequence). CDR3 size: 12 residues. Between the trimmed V and J ends, which lost 3 bases and 5 bases, there was a span of 5 bases. The CDR3 loop is CASSFTDQPQHF. The CDR3 nucleotides read TGTGCCAGCAGCTTCACGGATCAGCCCCAGCATTTT.

The V gene is TRBV5-6, the J gene TRBJ1-3, with D unresolved. CDR3 length: 16 residues. Looked up from germline, CDR1 is SGHDT and CDR2 is YYEEEE. Trimming took 4 bases from V and 4 from J, leaving 18 bases between them. The CDR3 sequence: CASSPRSNAGGNTIYF. The CDR3 region has the DNA TGTGCCAGCAGCCCCAGGTCCAATGCGGGGGGAAACACCATATATTTT.

The V and J genes are TRBV6-6 and TRBJ2-3; D uncertain. The CDR3 extends over 13 amino acids. The germline gives CDR1 MNHNY, CDR2 SVGAGI (reference sequence). Deletions cut 0 bases from V and 6 bases from J, with 7 bases between. Written as DNA, the CDR3 is TGTGCCAGCAGTTACTCGAACCTGGATACGCAGTATTTT. Translated: CASSYSNLDTQYF.

A word on this clone: This sample includes further DNA sequences coding for the same CDR3. This chain links TRBV6-5 with TRBJ2-7; D assignment may be TRBD1 or TRBD2 (5 bases each). The CDR3 spans 13 residues. V gave up 2 bases and J gave up 5 bases, with 10 bases separating them. Germline V gene lookup returns CDR1 MNHEY and CDR2 SVGAGI. The CDR3 is CASSYPGTHEQYF. Written as DNA, the CDR3 is TGTGCCAGCAGTTACCCAGGGACCCACGAGCAGTACTTC.

The chain joins TRBV7-9 to TRBJ2-3; possibly TRBD2 for D (6 bases). CDR3 length: 14 residues. The germline V gene encodes CDR1 SEHNR and CDR2 FQNEAQ (reference sequence). Trimming stripped 7 bases from V and 3 bases from J, with 14 bases between. The DNA for the CDR3 is TGTGCCAGCACCTCACAGGAGGGGACAGATACGCAGTATTTT. It is translated as CASTSQEGTDTQYF.

This clone was seen more than once but under ten times. V is TRBV7-9 and J is TRBJ2-2; no firm D call. Per the germline V gene, CDR1 is SEHNR and CDR2 is FQNEAQ (reference sequence). The ends were cut back, 5 bases at V and 6 bases at J, with 13 bases in the middle. This CDR3 spans 14 amino acids. This CDR3 is CASSDSGGAGELFF. CDR3 sequence (DNA): TGTGCCAGCAGCGACTCGGGTGGGGCCGGGGAGCTGTTTTTT.

The V gene is TRBV4-1, the J gene TRBJ2-7; TRBD1 matches at 9 bases. The CDR3 extends over 15 amino acids. Germline trimming cut 1 base from V and 3 bases from J; bases unmatched to any gene: 4. Germline loops: CDR1 MGHRA, CDR2 YSYEKL. CDR3 in DNA: TGCGCCAGCAGCCAAGTTAGGACAGGGGACTACGAGCAGTACTTC. It translates to CASSQVRTGDYEQYF.

The chain links TRBV9 to TRBJ1-1; no clear D gene. There are 16 residues in the CDR3. Germline CDR1 SGDLS, CDR2 YYNGEE. Trimming took off 6 bases at V and 1 base at J, with 19 bases between the two ends. The CDR3, as DNA: TGTGCCAGCACCCCGGAGGTCTCAATGAAGAACACTGAAGCTTTCTTT. Translating gives CASTPEVSMKNTEAFF.

The chain has TRBV7-9 and TRBJ2-1, with 7 bases fitting TRBD2. CDR1 and CDR2 (germline): SEHNR, FQNEAQ (reference sequence). With V trimmed by 4 bases and J by 7 bases, 7 bases remained unmatched. The CDR3 totals 14 residues. CDR3 sequence: CASSSGLQGNEQFF. The DNA of the CDR3 is TGTGCCAGCAGCTCGGGACTACAAGGGAATGAGCAGTTCTTC. The whole variable domain, remainder taken from reference TRBV7-9 and TRBJ2-1, is DTGVSQNPRHKITKRGQNVTFRCDPISEHNRLYWYRQTLGQGPEFLTYFQNEAQLEKSRLLSDRFSAERPKGSFSTLEIQRTEQGDSAMYLCASSSGLQGNEQFFGPGTRLTVL.

The J gene is TRBJ2-1, the V gene TRBV30; a weak D match, TRBD1 (6 bases). The V and J ends lost 5 bases and 5 bases respectively, with 16 bases between them. CDR1 is GTSNPN, CDR2 SVGIG, per germline (reference sequence). This CDR3 has 14 amino acids. The CDR3 nucleotides read TGTGCCTGGGACGGACCGGACAGCCACAATGAGCAGTTCTTC. Translation: CAWDGPDSHNEQFF. The variable domain in full, completed from reference TRBV30 and TRBJ2-1, reads SQTIHQWPATLVQPVGSPLSLECTVEGTSNPNLYWYRQAAGRGLQLLFYSVGIGQISSEVPQNLSASRPQDRQFILSSKKLLLSDSGFYLCAWDGPDSHNEQFFGPGTRLTVL.